This T cell receptor beta chain was found in a study of immune evolution from preneoplasia to lung adenocarcinoma. Study-wide points: Top clone frequencies peaked in normal lung, apparently declining through invasive adenocarcinoma.

The data were produced by immunoSEQ multiplex PCR, yet TCRdb's version contains in-frame clones alone and is incomplete. The top ten clones hold around a tenth of a sample with about 2,600 clones, roughly 85% of them seen once. Germline lookup yields CDR1 MDHEN and CDR2 SYDVKM. The CDR3 extends over 15 amino acids. V was trimmed by 5 bases and J by 6 bases, leaving 17 bases between them. Resections took place in Japan or China from about 2013 to 2018. Each case's diagnosis was confirmed by two pathologists on H&E. Note on this clone: Antigen: not known.

This sequence was found in a person aged 45 to 59 with lung adenocarcinoma. The sequencing input was FFPE normal lung tissue adjacent to the tumor. The rearrangement joins TRBV28 to TRBJ1-5, with TRBD1 as a possible D gene (5 bases). The CDR3 nucleotides read TGTGCCAGCAGTACCCGCAGGGAGAGGGGTCAGCCCCAGCATTTT. It specifies CASSTRRERGQPQHF. The complete variable domain, with remaining parts taken from reference TRBV28 and TRBJ1-5, reads DVKVTQSSRYLVKRTGEKVFLECVQDMDHENMFWYRQDPGLGLRLIYFSYDVKMKEKGDIPEGYSVSREKKERFSLILESASTNQTSMYLCASSTRRERGQPQHFGDGTRLSIL.